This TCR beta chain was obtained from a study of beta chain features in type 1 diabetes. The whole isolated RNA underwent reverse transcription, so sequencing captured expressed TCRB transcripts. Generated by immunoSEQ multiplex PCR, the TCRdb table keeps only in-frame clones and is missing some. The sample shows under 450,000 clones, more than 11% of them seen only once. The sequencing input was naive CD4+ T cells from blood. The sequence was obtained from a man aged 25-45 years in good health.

Here the CDR3 DNA reads TGTGCCACGGTGGAGAACACCTACAATGAGCAGTTCTTC. It yields the protein CATVENTYNEQFF. The chain recombines TRBV11-2 with TRBJ2-1, with D unresolved. Deletions cut 10 bases from V and 2 bases from J, with 12 bases between. The CDR3 has 13 amino acids. Germline V gene sequence: CDR1 SGHAT, CDR2 FQNNGV.